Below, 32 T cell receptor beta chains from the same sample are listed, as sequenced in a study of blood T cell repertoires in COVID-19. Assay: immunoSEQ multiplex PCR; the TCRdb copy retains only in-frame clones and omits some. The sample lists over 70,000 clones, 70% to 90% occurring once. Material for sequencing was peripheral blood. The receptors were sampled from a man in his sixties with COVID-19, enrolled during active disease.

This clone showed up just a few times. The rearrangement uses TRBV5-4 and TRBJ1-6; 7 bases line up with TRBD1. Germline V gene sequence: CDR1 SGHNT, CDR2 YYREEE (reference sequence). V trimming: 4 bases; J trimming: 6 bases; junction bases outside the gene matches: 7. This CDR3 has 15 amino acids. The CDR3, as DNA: TGTGCCAGCAGCGGGCAGACAGGGACTAATTCACCCCTCCACTTT. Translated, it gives CASSGQTGTNSPLHF.

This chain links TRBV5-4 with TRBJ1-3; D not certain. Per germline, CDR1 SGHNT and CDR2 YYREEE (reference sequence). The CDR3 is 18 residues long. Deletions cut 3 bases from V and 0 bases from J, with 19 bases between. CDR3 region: CASSSEGVRSHSGNTIYF. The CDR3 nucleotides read TGTGCCAGCAGCTCGGAGGGAGTCAGGTCACACTCTGGAAACACCATATATTTT. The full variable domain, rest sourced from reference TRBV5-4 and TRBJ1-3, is ETGVTQSPTHLIKTRGQQVTLRCSSQSGHNTVSWYQQALGQGPQFIFQYYREEENGRGNFPPRFSGLQFPNYSSELNVNALELDDSALYLCASSSEGVRSHSGNTIYFGEGSWLTVV.

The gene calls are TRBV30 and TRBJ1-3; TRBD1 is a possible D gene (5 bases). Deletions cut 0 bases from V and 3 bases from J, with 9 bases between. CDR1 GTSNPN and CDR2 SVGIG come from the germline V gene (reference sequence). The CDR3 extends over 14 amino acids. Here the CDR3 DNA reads TGTGCCTGGAGTGTATGGGGGGTTGGAAACACCATATATTTT. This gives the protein CAWSVWGVGNTIYF.

The CDR3 DNA sequence: TGTGCCAGTAGCACCGGACAGCATCAAGAGACCCAGTACTTC. The encoded protein is CASSTGQHQETQYF. The chain has TRBV19 and TRBJ2-5; TRBD1 is a possible D gene (6 bases). CDR3 length: 14 amino acids. The germline gives CDR1 LNHDA, CDR2 SQIVND (reference sequence). The ends were cut back, 6 bases at V and 2 bases at J, with 13 bases in the middle.

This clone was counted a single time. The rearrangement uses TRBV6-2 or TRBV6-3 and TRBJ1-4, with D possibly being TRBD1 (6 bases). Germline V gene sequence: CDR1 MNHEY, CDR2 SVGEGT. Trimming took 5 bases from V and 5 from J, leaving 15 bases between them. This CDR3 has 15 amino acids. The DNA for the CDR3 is TGTGCCAGCAGTGACCCGGGACAACCGAATGAAAAACTGTTTTTT. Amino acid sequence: CASSDPGQPNEKLFF.

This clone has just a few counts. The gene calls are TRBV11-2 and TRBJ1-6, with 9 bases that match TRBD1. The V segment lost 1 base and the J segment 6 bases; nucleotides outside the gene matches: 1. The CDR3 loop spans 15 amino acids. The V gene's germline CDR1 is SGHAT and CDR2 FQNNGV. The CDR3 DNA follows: TGTGCCAGCAGCTTAGGACAGGGGGTTAATTCACCCCTCCACTTT. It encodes CASSLGQGVNSPLHF.

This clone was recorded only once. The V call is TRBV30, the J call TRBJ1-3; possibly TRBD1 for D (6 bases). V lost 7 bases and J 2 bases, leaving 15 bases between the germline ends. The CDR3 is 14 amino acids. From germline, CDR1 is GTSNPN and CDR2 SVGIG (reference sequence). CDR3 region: CAYEKGGAGNTIYF. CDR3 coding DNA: TGTGCCTACGAAAAGGGGGGGGCTGGAAACACCATATATTTT.

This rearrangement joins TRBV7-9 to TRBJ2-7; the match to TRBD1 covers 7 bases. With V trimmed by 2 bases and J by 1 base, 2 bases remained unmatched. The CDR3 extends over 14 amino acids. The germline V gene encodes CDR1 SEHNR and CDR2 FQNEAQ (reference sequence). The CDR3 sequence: CASSLLQGSYEQYF. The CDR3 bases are TGTGCCAGCAGCTTACTACAGGGGTCCTACGAGCAGTACTTC.

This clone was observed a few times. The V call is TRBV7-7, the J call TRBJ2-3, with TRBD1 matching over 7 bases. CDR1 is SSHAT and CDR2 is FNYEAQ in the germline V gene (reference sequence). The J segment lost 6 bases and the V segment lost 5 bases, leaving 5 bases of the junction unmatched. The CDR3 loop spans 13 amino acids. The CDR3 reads CASSPDRDDTQYF. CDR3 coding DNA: TGTGCCAGCAGCCCCGACAGGGATGATACGCAGTATTTT.

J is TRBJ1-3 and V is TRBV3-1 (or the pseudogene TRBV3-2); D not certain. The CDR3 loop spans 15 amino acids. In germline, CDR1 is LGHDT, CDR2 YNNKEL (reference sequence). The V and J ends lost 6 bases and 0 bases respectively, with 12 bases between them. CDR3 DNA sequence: TGTGCCAGCAGTCACGGGTCAGACTCTGGAAACACCATATATTTT. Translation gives CASSHGSDSGNTIYF.

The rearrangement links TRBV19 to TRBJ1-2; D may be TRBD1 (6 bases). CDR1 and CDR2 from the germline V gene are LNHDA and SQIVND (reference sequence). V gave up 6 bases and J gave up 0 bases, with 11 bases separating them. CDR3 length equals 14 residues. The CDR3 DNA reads TGTGCCAGTAGAAAGGACAGTACTAACTATGGCTACACCTTC. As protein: CASRKDSTNYGYTF. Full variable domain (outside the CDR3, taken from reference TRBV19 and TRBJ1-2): DGGITQSPKYLFRKEGQNVTLSCEQNLNHDAMYWYRQDPGQGLRLIYYSQIVNDFQKGDIAEGYSVSREKKESFPLTVTSAQKNPTAFYLCASRKDSTNYGYTFGSGTRLTVV.

CDR3 bases: TGTGCCAGCAGCTTATCCCTTAGCACAGATACGCAGTATTTT. Translating it yields CASSLSLSTDTQYF. The chain uses TRBV11-2 and TRBJ2-3, with D uncertain. The CDR3 is made up of 14 amino acids. The germline V and J ends were trimmed by 2 bases and 0 bases, with 6 bases remaining between them. The germline V gene encodes CDR1 SGHAT and CDR2 FQNNGV.

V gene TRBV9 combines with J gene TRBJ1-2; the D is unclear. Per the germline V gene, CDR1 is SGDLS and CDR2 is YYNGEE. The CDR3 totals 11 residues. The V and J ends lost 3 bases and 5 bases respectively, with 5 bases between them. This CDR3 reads CASSGIYGYTF. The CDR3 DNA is TGTGCCAGCAGCGGTATTTATGGCTACACCTTC.

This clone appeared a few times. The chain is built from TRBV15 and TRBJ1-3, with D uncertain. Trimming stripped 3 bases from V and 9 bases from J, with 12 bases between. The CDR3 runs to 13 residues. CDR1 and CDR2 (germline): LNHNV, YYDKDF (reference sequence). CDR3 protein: CATSRASFGTIYF. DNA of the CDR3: TGTGCCACCAGCAGGGCTTCTTTTGGCACCATATATTTT.

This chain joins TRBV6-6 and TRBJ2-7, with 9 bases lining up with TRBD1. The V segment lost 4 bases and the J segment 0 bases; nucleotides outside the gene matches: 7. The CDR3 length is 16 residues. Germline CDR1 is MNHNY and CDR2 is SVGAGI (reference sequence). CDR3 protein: CASSSYGTGSSYEQYF. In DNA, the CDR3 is TGTGCCAGCAGTTCCTATGGGACAGGGAGCTCCTACGAGCAGTACTTC.

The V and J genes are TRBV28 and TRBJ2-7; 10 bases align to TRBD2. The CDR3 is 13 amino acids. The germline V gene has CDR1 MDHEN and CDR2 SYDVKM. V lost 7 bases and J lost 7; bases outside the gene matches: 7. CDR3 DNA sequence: TGTGCCAGCAAGGTAGCGGGGGGCCGGGAGCAGTACTTC. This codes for CASKVAGGREQYF.

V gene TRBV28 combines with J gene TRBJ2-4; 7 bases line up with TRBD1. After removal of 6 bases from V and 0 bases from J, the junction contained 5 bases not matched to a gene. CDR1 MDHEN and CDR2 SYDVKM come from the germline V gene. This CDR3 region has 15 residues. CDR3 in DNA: TGTGCCAGCAGGGGGACAGCCGTAGCCAAAAACATTCAGTACTTC. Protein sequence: CASRGTAVAKNIQYF.

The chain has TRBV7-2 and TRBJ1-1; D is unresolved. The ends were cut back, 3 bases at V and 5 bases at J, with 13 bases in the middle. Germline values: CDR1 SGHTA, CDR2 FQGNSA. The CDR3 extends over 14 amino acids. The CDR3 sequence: CASSFGEALTEAFF. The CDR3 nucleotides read TGTGCCAGCAGCTTTGGCGAGGCGCTAACTGAAGCTTTCTTT.

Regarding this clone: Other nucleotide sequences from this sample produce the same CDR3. In DNA, the CDR3 is TGTGCCACCAGCAGAGACAGGGGCTCAGGAAACACCATATATTTT. It encodes CATSRDRGSGNTIYF. The V and J genes are TRBV15 and TRBJ1-3; tentatively, D is TRBD1 (6 bases). Trimming left V 0 bases short and J 4 bases short, with 10 bases between. The CDR3 totals 15 residues. Germline values: CDR1 LNHNV, CDR2 YYDKDF (reference sequence).

CDR3 sequence: CASSSGTGNGYTF. CDR3 DNA: TGCGCCAGCAGCTCCGGGACAGGGAATGGCTACACCTTC. The rearrangement links TRBV5-1 to TRBJ1-2, with TRBD1 matching 9 bases. V shed 3 bases and J 6 bases; nucleotides not matched to a gene: 3. Germline loops: CDR1 SGHRS, CDR2 YFSETQ. The length of the CDR3 is 13 residues.

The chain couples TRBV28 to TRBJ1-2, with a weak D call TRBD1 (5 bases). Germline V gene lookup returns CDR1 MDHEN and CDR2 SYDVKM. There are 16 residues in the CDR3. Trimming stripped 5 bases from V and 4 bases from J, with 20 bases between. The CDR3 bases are TGTGCCAGCAGTATGCCAGACAGCCAGCCCTTCTATGGCTACACCTTC. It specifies CASSMPDSQPFYGYTF.

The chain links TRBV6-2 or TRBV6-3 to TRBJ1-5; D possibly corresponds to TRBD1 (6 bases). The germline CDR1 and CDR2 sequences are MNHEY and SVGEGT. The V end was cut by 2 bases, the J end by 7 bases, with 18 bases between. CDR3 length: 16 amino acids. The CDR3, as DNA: TGTGCCAGCAGTTACCCCCGTTACAGGGCCGGACAGCCCCAGCATTTT. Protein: CASSYPRYRAGQPQHF.

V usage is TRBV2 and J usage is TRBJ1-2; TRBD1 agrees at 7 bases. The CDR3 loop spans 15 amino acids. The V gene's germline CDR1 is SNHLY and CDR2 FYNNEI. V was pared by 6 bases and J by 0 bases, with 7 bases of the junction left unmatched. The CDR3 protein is CASRGGGTANYGYTF. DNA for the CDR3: TGTGCCAGCAGGGGGGGTGGGACAGCTAACTATGGCTACACCTTC.

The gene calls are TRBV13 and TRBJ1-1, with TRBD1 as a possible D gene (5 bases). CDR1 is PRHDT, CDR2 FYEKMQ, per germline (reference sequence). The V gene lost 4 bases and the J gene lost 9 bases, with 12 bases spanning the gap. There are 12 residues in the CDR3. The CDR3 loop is CASSSGTFQAFF. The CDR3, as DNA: TGTGCCAGCAGCTCCGGGACTTTCCAAGCTTTCTTT.

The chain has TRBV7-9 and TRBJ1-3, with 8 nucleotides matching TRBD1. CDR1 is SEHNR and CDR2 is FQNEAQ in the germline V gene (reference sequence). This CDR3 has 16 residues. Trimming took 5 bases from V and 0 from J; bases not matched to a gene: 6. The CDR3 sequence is CASSPQGADSGNTIYF. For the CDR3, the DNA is TGTGCCAGCAGCCCCCAGGGGGCGGACTCTGGAAACACCATATATTTT. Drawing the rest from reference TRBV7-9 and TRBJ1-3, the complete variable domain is DTGVSQNPRHKITKRGQNVTFRCDPISEHNRLYWYRQTLGQGPEFLTYFQNEAQLEKSRLLSDRFSAERPKGSFSTLEIQRTEQGDSAMYLCASSPQGADSGNTIYFGEGSWLTVV.

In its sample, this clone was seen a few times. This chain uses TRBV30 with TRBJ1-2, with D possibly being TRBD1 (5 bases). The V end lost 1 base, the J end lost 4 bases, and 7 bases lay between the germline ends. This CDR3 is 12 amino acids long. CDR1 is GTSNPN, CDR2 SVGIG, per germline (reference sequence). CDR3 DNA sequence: TGTGCCTGGAGTGCGGGGGGCTATGGCTACACCTTC. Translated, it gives CAWSAGGYGYTF.

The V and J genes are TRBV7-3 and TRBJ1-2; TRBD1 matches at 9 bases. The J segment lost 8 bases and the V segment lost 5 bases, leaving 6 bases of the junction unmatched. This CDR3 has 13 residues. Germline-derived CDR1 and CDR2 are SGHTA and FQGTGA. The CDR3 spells CASSLGTGNGYTF. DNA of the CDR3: TGTGCCAGCAGCCTTGGGACAGGGAACGGCTACACCTTC.

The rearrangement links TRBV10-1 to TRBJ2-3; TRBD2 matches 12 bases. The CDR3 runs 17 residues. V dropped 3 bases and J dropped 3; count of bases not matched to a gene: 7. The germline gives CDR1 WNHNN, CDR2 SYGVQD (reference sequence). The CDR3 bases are TGCGCCAGCAGTGATGTCACTAGCGGGGGGTTTACAGATACGCAGTATTTT. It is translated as CASSDVTSGGFTDTQYF.

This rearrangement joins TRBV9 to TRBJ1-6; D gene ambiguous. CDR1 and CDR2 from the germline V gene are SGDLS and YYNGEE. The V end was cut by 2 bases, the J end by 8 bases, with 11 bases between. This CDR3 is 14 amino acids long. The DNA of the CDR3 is TGTGCCAGCAGCGTCTCGCAGGAATATTCACCCCTCCACTTT. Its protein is CASSVSQEYSPLHF.

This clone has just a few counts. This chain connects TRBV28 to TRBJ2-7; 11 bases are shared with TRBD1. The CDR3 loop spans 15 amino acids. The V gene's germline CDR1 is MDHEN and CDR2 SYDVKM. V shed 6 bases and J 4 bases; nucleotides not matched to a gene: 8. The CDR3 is CASSSPGQGGYEQYF. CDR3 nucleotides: TGTGCCAGCAGCTCGCCGGGACAGGGGGGGTACGAGCAGTACTTC.

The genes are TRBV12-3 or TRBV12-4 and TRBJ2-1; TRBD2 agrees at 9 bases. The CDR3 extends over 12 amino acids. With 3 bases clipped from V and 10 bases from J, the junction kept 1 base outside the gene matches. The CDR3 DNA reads TGTGCCAGCAGTTTTGGGACTAGCGAGCAGTTCTTC. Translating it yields CASSFGTSEQFF.

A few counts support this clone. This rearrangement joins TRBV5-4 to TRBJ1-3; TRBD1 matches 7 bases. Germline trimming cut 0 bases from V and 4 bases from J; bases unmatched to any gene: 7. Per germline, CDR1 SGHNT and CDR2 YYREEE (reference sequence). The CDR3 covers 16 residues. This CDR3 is CASSLALGTAGNTIYF. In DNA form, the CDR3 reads TGTGCCAGCAGCTTGGCCCTCGGGACAGCAGGAAACACCATATATTTT.